This T cell receptor beta chain was captured by sequencing in a study of blood T cell repertoires in COVID-19. Study-level background: Acute-phase and convalescent COVID-19 samples originated in the United States, Italy and Spain.

Produced via immunoSEQ multiplex PCR; TCRdb's table is partial and in-frame only. The data hold 170,000 or so clones, with roughly 90% observed a single time. CDR1 SGDLS and CDR2 YYNGEE come from the germline V gene. This CDR3 is 17 amino acids long. V was pared by 4 bases and J by 3 bases, with 10 bases of the junction left unmatched. This clonotype originated in a man in his forties or fifties with acute or convalescent COVID-19. The chain carries TRBV9 and TRBJ1-2; TRBD1 matches at 12 bases. The specimen sequenced was peripheral blood. The CDR3 spells CASSPGGQGAGYYGYTF. The CDR3 DNA follows: TGTGCCAGCAGCCCGGGGGGACAGGGGGCCGGGTACTATGGCTACACCTTC. Full variable domain (rest looked up from reference TRBV9 and TRBJ1-2): DSGVTQTPKHLITATGQRVTLRCSPRSGDLSVYWYQQSLDQGLQFLIQYYNGEERAKGNILERFSAQQFPDLHSELNLSSLELGDSALYFCASSPGGQGAGYYGYTFGSGTRLTVV.